The rows below give T cell receptor beta chains drawn from one sample of a study of blood T cell repertoires in COVID-19. Assay used: immunoSEQ multiplex PCR; TCRdb lists only in-frame clones, some missing. The table has about 99,000 clones, approximately 80% seen once. The specimen sequenced was peripheral blood. Receptor source: a human donor in a cohort sampled during active COVID-19. CDR3s include the opening cysteine and the closing phenylalanine or tryptophan. Each record gives: J gene, clone size, V gene, D gene, CDR3 protein, CDR3 DNA. A D gene is named only where the DNA matches it firmly. Clone size is shown for a subset of rows, as once, few, many or a class of expanded clone.

TRBJ1-2	.	TRBV19	.	CASSIGYGYTF	TGTGCCAGTAGTATCGGCTATGGCTACACCTTC
TRBJ1-4	.	TRBV19	TRBD1	CASSTRQGSNEKLFF	TGTGCCAGTAGTACCCGACAGGGATCTAATGAAAAACTGTTTTTT
TRBJ1-2	.	TRBV3-1/TRBV3-2	.	CASSQYRGSGYTF	TGTGCCAGCAGCCAGTATCGGGGGTCGGGCTACACCTTC
TRBJ1-1	once	TRBV6-2/TRBV6-3	TRBD1	CASSYPLSTGTKANTEAFF	TGTGCCAGCAGTTACCCCCTATCGACAGGGACCAAGGCGAACACTGAAGCTTTCTTT
TRBJ1-3	few	TRBV19	TRBD1	CASTDFGTAGNTIYF	TGTGCCAGTACCGATTTCGGGACAGCCGGAAACACCATATATTTT
TRBJ1-1	.	TRBV5-1	.	CASSLIRGMNTEAFF	TGCGCCAGCAGCTTGATTAGGGGGATGAACACTGAAGCTTTCTTT
TRBJ2-5	.	TRBV10-3	TRBD2	CAISESGLASETQYF	TGTGCCATCAGTGAGTCGGGACTAGCCTCGGAGACCCAGTACTTC
TRBJ2-5	once	TRBV16	.	CASSQRTRTQETQYF	TGTGCCAGCAGCCAACGGACACGGACCCAAGAGACCCAGTACTTC
TRBJ1-6	.	TRBV11-2	TRBD1	CASSLGPTGFTSPLHF	TGTGCCAGCAGCTTAGGTCCGACAGGGTTTACTTCACCCCTCCACTTT
TRBJ2-5	.	TRBV28	TRBD2	CASSLFVGVAGGSGETQYF	TGTGCCAGCAGTTTATTCGTAGGGGTAGCGGGGGGAAGTGGAGAGACCCAGTACTTC
TRBJ1-6	.	TRBV7-3	.	CASSLGGVNSPLHF	TGTGCCAGCAGCTTAGGCGGGGTTAATTCACCCCTCCACTTT
TRBJ1-2	.	TRBV5-4	TRBD1	CASSSPTTGGVYGYTF	TGTGCCAGCAGCTCGCCGACGACAGGGGGCGTCTATGGCTACACCTTC
TRBJ1-1	.	TRBV27	TRBD1	CASSTRTGITEAFF	TGTGCCAGCAGTACACGGACAGGGATCACTGAAGCTTTCTTT
TRBJ1-4	few	TRBV7-2	TRBD1	CASSKGTEDEKLFF	TGTGCCAGCAGCAAAGGGACAGAAGATGAAAAACTGTTTTTT
TRBJ1-3	.	TRBV7-6	TRBD1	CASSLGQGAPSGNTIYF	TGTGCCAGCAGCTTAGGACAGGGGGCTCCCTCTGGAAACACCATATATTTT
TRBJ2-2	.	TRBV9	.	CASSVPTPGGELFF	TGTGCCAGCAGCGTTCCAACCCCCGGCGGGGAGCTGTTTTTT
TRBJ1-3	.	TRBV5-8	.	CASSKMEGSGNTIYF	TGTGCCAGCAGCAAAATGGAGGGTTCTGGAAACACCATATATTTT
TRBJ1-1	.	TRBV18	TRBD1	CASSPLLDRRSNTEAFF	TGTGCCAGCTCACCGCTATTGGACAGGCGATCGAACACTGAAGCTTTCTTT
TRBJ2-3	.	TRBV5-1	.	CASSQGHSTDTQYF	TGCGCCAGCAGCCAAGGACACAGCACAGATACGCAGTATTTT
TRBJ1-3	once	TRBV5-1	TRBD1	CASSAGPTGTGNTIYF	TGCGCCAGCAGCGCTGGGCCGACAGGGACTGGAAACACCATATATTTT
TRBJ2-2	.	TRBV5-5	.	CASSPRQVPTGELFF	TGTGCCAGCAGCCCGAGACAGGTTCCCACCGGGGAGCTGTTTTTT
TRBJ1-1	.	TRBV19	.	CASSIWGLDTEAFF	TGTGCCAGTAGTATCTGGGGGCTAGACACTGAAGCTTTCTTT
TRBJ2-1	.	TRBV29-1	TRBD1	CSVVWGQGSGGSDEQFF	TGCAGCGTTGTCTGGGGACAGGGATCGGGTGGGAGCGATGAGCAGTTCTTC
TRBJ1-2	.	TRBV4-1	TRBD1	CASSPYGDRLNYGYTF	TGCGCCAGCAGCCCCTATGGGGACAGACTTAACTATGGCTACACCTTC
TRBJ2-7	.	TRBV2	TRBD2	CASSVSGVYEQYF	TGTGCCAGCAGTGTTAGCGGGGTTTACGAGCAGTACTTC
TRBJ2-5	.	TRBV5-1	.	CASSLAQGGTETQYF	TGCGCCAGCAGCTTGGCTCAGGGGGGTACGGAGACCCAGTACTTC
TRBJ2-1	.	TRBV5-1	.	CASSLSSASISSYNEQFF	TGCGCCAGCAGCTTGAGCTCCGCCTCGATTAGCTCCTACAATGAGCAGTTCTTC
TRBJ2-3	.	TRBV5-1	TRBD2	CASSLGSGGQTDTQYF	TGCGCCAGCAGCTTGGGTAGCGGGGGCCAGACAGATACGCAGTATTTT
TRBJ1-5	.	TRBV7-9	.	CASSLGTVGSNQPQHF	TGTGCCAGCAGCTTAGGGACAGTGGGTAGCAATCAGCCCCAGCATTTT
TRBJ1-5	.	TRBV18	TRBD1	CASSPRQGELPQHF	TGTGCCAGCTCACCCCGACAGGGGGAGTTGCCCCAGCATTTT
TRBJ2-7	many	TRBV7-6	.	CASSDDIYEQYF	TGTGCCAGCAGCGATGACATCTACGAGCAGTACTTC
TRBJ1-2	few	TRBV19	.	CASSREQGHPLYGYTF	TGTGCCAGTAGTAGGGAACAGGGACACCCCCTCTATGGCTACACCTTC
TRBJ1-1	.	TRBV6-5	.	CATAGFTLSTEAFF	TGTGCCACCGCCGGGTTTACCCTCTCCACTGAAGCTTTCTTT
TRBJ2-1	.	TRBV9	.	CASSGVPGLQFF	TGTGCCAGCAGCGGAGTACCGGGACTCCAGTTCTTC
TRBJ2-2	.	TRBV9	TRBD1	CAGQGDTGELFF	TGTGCCGGTCAGGGGGACACCGGGGAGCTGTTTTTT
TRBJ2-3	.	TRBV24-1	TRBD2	CATSDPGTSGGADTQYF	TGTGCCACCAGTGATCCCGGGACTAGCGGGGGCGCAGATACGCAGTATTTT
TRBJ1-5	.	TRBV7-2	TRBD1	CASSYGTAYSNQPQHF	TGTGCCAGCAGTTACGGGACAGCATATAGCAATCAGCCCCAGCATTTT
TRBJ1-1	once	TRBV7-9	TRBD1	CASSFRVDRGKAEAFF	TGTGCCAGCAGCTTTAGGGTTGACAGGGGAAAGGCTGAAGCTTTCTTT
TRBJ1-5	.	TRBV18	.	CASSPLQGNQPQHF	TGTGCCAGCTCACCATTGCAGGGCAATCAGCCCCAGCATTTT
TRBJ2-7	.	TRBV21-1	.	CASSKVRDSYEQYF	TGTGCCAGCAGCAAAGTACGGGATTCCTACGAGCAGTACTTC
TRBJ1-1	.	TRBV18	.	CASSPVGRAAFF	TGTGCCAGCTCACCAGTAGGCAGGGCCGCTTTCTTT
TRBJ2-7	once	TRBV3-1/TRBV3-2	TRBD1	CASSQKGRDRGTILSYEQYF	TGTGCCAGCAGCCAAAAGGGCCGGGACAGGGGGACCATACTCTCCTACGAGCAGTACTTC
TRBJ1-5	.	TRBV5-6	.	CASSLNRGQHNQPQHF	TGTGCCAGCAGCTTGAACCGCGGACAGCACAATCAGCCCCAGCATTTT
TRBJ1-2	.	TRBV30	.	CAWSTYYGYTF	TGTGCCTGGAGTACTTACTATGGCTACACCTTC
TRBJ2-3	.	TRBV9	TRBD2	CASSARTSGGGDTQYF	TGTGCCAGCAGCGCCCGAACTAGCGGGGGAGGGGATACGCAGTATTTT
TRBJ1-3	once	TRBV6-5	.	CASSTVRGTIYF	TGTGCCAGCAGTACCGTAAGGGGTACCATATATTTT
TRBJ1-4	.	TRBV10-2	TRBD1	CASSWTGADEKLFF	TGCGCCAGCAGCTGGACAGGGGCGGACGAAAAACTGTTTTTT
TRBJ2-3	.	TRBV19	TRBD1	CASSTPDRGKADTQYF	TGTGCCAGTAGTACCCCGGACAGGGGAAAGGCAGATACGCAGTATTTT
TRBJ1-1	few	TRBV19	.	CASSVGTKNTEAFF	TGTGCCAGTAGTGTCGGGACAAAGAACACTGAAGCTTTCTTT
TRBJ2-3	.	TRBV9	.	CASSLTDTQYF	TGTGCCAGCAGCTTAACAGATACGCAGTATTTT
TRBJ2-1	.	TRBV5-1	.	CASSLSRRASYNEQFF	TGCGCCAGCAGCTTGAGCCGCCGCGCCTCCTACAATGAGCAGTTCTTC
TRBJ2-6	.	TRBV6-6	.	CASSPGPLGSGANVLTF	TGTGCCAGCAGTCCTGGGCCGTTGGGTTCTGGGGCCAACGTCCTGACTTTC
TRBJ2-7	.	TRBV28	.	CASSLPPTIGHTGSDHEQYF	TGTGCCAGCAGTTTACCCCCAACGATCGGACATACAGGAAGCGACCACGAGCAGTACTTC